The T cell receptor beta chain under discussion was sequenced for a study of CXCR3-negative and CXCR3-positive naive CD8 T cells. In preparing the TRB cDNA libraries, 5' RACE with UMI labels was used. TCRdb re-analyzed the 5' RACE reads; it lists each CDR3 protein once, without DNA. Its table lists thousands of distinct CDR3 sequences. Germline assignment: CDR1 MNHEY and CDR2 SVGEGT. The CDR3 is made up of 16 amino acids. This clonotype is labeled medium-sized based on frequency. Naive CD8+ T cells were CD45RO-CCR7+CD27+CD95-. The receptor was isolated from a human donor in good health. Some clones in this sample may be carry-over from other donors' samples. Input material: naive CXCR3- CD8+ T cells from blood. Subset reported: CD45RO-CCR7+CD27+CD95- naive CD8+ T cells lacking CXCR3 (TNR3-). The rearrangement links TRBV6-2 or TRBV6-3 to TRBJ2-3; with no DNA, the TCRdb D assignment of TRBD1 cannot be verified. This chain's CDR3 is CASSYEDGAGTDTQYF.